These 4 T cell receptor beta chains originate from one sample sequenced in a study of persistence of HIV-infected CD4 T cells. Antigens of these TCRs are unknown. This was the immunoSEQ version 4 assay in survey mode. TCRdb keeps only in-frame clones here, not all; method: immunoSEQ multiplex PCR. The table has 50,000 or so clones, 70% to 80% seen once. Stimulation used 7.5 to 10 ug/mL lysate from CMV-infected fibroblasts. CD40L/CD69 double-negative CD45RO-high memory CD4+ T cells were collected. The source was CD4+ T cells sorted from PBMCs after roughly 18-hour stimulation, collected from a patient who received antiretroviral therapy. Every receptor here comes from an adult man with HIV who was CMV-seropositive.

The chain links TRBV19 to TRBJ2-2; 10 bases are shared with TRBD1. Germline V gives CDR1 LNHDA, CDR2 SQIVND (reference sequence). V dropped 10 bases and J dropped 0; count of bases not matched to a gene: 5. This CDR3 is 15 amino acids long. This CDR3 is CATVDRGSNTGELFF. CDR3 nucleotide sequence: TGTGCCACCGTGGACAGGGGGTCGAACACCGGGGAGCTGTTTTTT.

CDR3 nucleotide sequence: TGTGCCAGCAGCCCGAACACCGGGGAGCTGTTTTTT. Its protein is CASSPNTGELFF. The chain carries TRBV7-9 and TRBJ2-2; no firm D call. The CDR3 sequence is 12 residues long. V dropped 5 bases and J dropped 0 bases, with 1 base sitting between them. Germline CDR1 reads SEHNR; CDR2 reads FQNEAQ (reference sequence).

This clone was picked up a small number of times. The CDR3 DNA reads TGTGCCAGCAGCCCGATTCGGCTCTTCAGGGGGCGAAACACTGAAGCTTTCTTT. This codes for CASSPIRLFRGRNTEAFF. The chain employs TRBV28 and TRBJ1-1; 8 bases match TRBD1. The V gene's germline CDR1 is MDHEN and CDR2 SYDVKM. The CDR3 is made up of 18 amino acids. The V gene end was trimmed by 6 bases and the J gene end by 2 bases; junction bases not matched to a gene: 17. The full variable domain, with the rest looked up from reference TRBV28 and TRBJ1-1, is DVKVTQSSRYLVKRTGEKVFLECVQDMDHENMFWYRQDPGLGLRLIYFSYDVKMKEKGDIPEGYSVSREKKERFSLILESASTNQTSMYLCASSPIRLFRGRNTEAFFGQGTRLTVV.

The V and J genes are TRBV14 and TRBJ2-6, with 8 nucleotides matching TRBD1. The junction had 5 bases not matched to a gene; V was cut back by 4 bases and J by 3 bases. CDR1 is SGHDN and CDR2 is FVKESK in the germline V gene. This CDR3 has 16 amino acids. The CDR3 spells CASSLQGAGGANVLTF. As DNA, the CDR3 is TGTGCCAGCAGCCTTCAGGGGGCGGGTGGGGCCAACGTCCTGACTTTC.